This T cell receptor (beta chain) stems from a study of PD-1 blockade in classical Hodgkin lymphoma. On this clone: This sample includes further DNA sequences coding for the same CDR3.

The table came from immunoSEQ multiplex PCR; TCRdb's copy has only in-frame clones and leaves some out. This table holds under 20,000 clones, roughly 90% found once. Sample time point: newly diagnosed, previously untreated cHL patient sample. Magnetic negative selection served to purify CD4+ T cells out of PBMCs that had been thawed. V lost 4 bases and J lost 1, with 13 bases in between. Germline V gives CDR1 SQVTM, CDR2 ANQGSEA. The CDR3 extends over 14 amino acids. What was sequenced was CD4+ T cells from blood. This receptor was identified in a human donor with classical Hodgkin lymphoma. The chain carries TRBV29-1 and TRBJ1-1; D remains unclear. The CDR3 here is CSVGIRHTNTEAFF. The DNA of the CDR3 is TGCAGCGTTGGAATCAGGCACACGAACACTGAAGCTTTCTTT.